The sequence of this T cell receptor (beta chain) was determined in a study of T cell responses to AZD1222 COVID-19 vaccine. The assay was immunoSEQ multiplex PCR, and TCRdb's table has in-frame clones only and misses some. The data hold approximately 110,000 clones, with over 75% observed a single time. Findings of the study overall: Repertoire sampling happened only post peak T cell response. Only a handful of AZD1222 recipients, five to seven in all, had baseline seropositivity. The sample set comprised mostly white British donors with more females, and clonal diversity was possibly underestimated.

Between the trimmed V and J ends, which lost 2 bases and 3 bases, there was a span of 16 bases. There are 16 residues in the CDR3. Germline V gene data show CDR1 as MDHEN and CDR2 as SYDVKM. This clone showed up just once. What it binds is unknown. The sample consisted of peripheral blood, taken on day 0 of MenACWY control vaccination. This TCR was recovered from an adult in good health. This sequence joins TRBV28 and TRBJ1-2, with D maybe TRBD1 (6 bases). The CDR3 DNA sequence: TGTGCCAGCAGTTTAAACGGTCTGGACAGTTACTATGGCTACACCTTC. Its protein is CASSLNGLDSYYGYTF.